This section outlines one T cell receptor beta chain sequence together with its context. The data were obtained in a study of CD8 T cells in Susac syndrome. Random hexamers primed reverse transcription of about 0.45 to 1 ug RNA. TCRdb fed the immunoSEQ multiplex PCR reads into MiXCR, producing one record per CDR3 protein. The data hold about 300,000 distinct CDR3 sequences, with about 91% observed a single time. The CDR3 has 14 amino acids. Germline-derived CDR1 and CDR2 are SQVTM and ANQGSEA. Trimming removed 4 bases from V and 4 bases from J, with 15 bases in between. V usage is TRBV29-1 and J usage is TRBJ2-3, with D possibly being TRBD1 or TRBD2 (5 bases each). The sample taken for sequencing was CD4+ T cells from PBMCs. This receptor was identified in a human donor with multiple sclerosis. The CDR3 here is CSVVKRPGPDTQYF. The DNA of the CDR3 is TGCAGCGTTGTCAAGCGTCCGGGGCCAGATACGCAGTATTTT.